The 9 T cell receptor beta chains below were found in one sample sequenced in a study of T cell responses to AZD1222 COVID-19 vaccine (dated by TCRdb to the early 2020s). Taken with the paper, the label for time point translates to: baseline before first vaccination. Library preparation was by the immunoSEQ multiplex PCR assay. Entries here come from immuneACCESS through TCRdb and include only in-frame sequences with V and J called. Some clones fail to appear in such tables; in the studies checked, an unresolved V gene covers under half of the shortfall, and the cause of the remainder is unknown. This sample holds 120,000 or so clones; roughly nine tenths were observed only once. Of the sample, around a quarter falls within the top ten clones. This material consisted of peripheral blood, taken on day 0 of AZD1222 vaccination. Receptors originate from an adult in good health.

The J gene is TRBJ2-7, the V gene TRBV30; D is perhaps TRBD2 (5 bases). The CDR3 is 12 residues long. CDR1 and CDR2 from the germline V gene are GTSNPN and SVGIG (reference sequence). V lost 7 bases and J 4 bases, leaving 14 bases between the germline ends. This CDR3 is CASIHAGYEQYF. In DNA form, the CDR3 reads TGTGCCTCCATCCACGCGGGTTACGAGCAGTACTTC.

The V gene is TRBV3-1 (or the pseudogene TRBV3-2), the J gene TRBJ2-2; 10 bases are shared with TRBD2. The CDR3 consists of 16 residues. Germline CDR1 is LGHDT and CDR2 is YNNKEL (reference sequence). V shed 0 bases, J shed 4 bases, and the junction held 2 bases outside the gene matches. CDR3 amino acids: CASSQERLAGTGELFF. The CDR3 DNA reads TGTGCCAGCAGCCAAGAGAGACTAGCGGGCACCGGGGAGCTGTTTTTT.

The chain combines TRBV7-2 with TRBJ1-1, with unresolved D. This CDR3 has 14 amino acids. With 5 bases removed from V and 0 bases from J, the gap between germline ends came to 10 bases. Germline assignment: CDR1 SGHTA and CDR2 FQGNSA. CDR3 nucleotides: TGTGCCAGCAGCCCACGGCGGATGAACACTGAAGCTTTCTTT. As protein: CASSPRRMNTEAFF.

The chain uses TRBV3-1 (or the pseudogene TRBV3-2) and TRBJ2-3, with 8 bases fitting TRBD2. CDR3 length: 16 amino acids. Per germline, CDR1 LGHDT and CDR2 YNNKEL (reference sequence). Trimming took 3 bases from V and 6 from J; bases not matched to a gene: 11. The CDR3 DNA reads TGTGCCAGCAGCCATAGAGGGCGGCGGGGGGTCGATACGCAGTATTTT. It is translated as CASSHRGRRGVDTQYF.

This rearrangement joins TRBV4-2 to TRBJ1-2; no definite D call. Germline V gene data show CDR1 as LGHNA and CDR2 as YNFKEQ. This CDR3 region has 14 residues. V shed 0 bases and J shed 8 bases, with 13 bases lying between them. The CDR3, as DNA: TGTGCCAGCAGCCAAGATCAAGGGAGAGGGGGCTACACCTTC. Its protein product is CASSQDQGRGGYTF.

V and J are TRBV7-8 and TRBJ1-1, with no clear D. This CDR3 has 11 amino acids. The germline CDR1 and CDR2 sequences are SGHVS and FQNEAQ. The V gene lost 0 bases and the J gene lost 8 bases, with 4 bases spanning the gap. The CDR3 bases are TGTGCCAGCAGCTTAGCCAGGGAAGCTTTCTTT. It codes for CASSLAREAFF.

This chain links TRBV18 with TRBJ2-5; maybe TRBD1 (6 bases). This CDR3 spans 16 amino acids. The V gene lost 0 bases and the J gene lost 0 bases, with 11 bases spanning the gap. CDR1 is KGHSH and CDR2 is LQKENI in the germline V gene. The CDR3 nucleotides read TGTGCCAGCTCACCACCGAATCAGGGGTACCAAGAGACCCAGTACTTC. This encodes CASSPPNQGYQETQYF. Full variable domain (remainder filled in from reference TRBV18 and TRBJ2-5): NAGVMQNPRHLVRRRGQEARLRCSPMKGHSHVYWYRQLPEEGLKFMVYLQKENIIDESGMPKERFSAEFPKEGPSILRIQQVVRGDSAAYFCASSPPNQGYQETQYFGPGTRLLVL.

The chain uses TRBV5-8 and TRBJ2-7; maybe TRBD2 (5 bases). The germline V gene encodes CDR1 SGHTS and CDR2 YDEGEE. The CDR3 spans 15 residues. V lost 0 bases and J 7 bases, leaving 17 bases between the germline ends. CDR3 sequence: CASSLEEGPGWEQYF. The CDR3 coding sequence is TGTGCCAGCAGCTTGGAAGAGGGCCCGGGATGGGAGCAGTACTTC.

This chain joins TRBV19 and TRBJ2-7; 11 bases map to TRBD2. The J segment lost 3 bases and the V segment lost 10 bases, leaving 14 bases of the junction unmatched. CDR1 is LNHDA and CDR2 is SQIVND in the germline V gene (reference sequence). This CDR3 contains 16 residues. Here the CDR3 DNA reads TGTGCCAACTATAGCGGGAGGGTCCTCGGGGGCTACGAGCAGTACTTC. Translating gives CANYSGRVLGGYEQYF.